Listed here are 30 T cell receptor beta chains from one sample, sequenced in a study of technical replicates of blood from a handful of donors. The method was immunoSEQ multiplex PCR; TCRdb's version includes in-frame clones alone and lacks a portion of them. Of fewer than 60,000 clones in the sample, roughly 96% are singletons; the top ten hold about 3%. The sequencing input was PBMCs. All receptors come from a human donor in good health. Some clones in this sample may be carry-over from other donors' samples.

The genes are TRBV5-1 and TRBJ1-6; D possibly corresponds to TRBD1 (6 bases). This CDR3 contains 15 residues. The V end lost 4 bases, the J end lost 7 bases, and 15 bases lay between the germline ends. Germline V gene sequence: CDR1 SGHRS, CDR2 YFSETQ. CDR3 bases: TGCGCCAGCAGCGATAGGGGGGGCTTCAATTCACCCCTCCACTTT. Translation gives CASSDRGGFNSPLHF.

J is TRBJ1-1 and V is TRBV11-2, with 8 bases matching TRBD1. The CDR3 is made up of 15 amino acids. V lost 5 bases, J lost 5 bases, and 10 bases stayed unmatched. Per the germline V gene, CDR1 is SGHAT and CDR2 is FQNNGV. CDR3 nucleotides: TGTGCCAGCAGCCCCACACGGACAGGGCGTACTGAAGCTTTCTTT. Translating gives CASSPTRTGRTEAFF.

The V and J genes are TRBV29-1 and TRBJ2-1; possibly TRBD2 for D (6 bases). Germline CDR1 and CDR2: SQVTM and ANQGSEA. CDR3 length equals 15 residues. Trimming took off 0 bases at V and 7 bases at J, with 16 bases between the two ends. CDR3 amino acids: CSVEDLDGRVNEQFF. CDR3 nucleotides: TGCAGCGTTGAAGATCTGGACGGGAGAGTTAATGAGCAGTTCTTC.

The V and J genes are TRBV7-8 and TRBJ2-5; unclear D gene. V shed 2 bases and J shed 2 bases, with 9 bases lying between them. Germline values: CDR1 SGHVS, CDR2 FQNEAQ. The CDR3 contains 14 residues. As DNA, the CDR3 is TGTGCCAGCAGCTTATTTACACAACAAGAGACCCAGTACTTC. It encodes CASSLFTQQETQYF.

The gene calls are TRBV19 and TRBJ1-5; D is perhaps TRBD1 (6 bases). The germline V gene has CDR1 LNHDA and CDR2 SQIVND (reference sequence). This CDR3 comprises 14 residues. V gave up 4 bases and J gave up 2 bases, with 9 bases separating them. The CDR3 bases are TGTGCCAGTAGTAACAGGGTCGGCAATCAGCCCCAGCATTTT. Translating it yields CASSNRVGNQPQHF. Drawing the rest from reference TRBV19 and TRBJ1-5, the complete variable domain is DGGITQSPKYLFRKEGQNVTLSCEQNLNHDAMYWYRQDPGQGLRLIYYSQIVNDFQKGDIAEGYSVSREKKESFPLTVTSAQKNPTAFYLCASSNRVGNQPQHFGDGTRLSIL.

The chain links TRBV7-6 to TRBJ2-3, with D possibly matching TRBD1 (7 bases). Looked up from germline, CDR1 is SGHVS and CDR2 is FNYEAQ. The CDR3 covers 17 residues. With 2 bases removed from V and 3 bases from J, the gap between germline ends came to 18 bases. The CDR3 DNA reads TGTGCCAGCAGCTTATCTGTTCACAGGGGAGGTACAGATACGCAGTATTTT. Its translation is CASSLSVHRGGTDTQYF. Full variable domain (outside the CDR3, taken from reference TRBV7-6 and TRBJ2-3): GAGVSQSPRYKVTKRGQDVALRCDPISGHVSLYWYRQALGQGPEFLTYFNYEAQQDKSGLPNDRFSAERPEGSISTLTIQRTEQRDSAMYRCASSLSVHRGGTDTQYFGPGTRLTVL.

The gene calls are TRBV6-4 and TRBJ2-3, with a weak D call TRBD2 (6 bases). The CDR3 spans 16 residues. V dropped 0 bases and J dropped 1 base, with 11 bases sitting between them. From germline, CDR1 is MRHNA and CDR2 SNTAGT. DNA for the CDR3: TGTGCCAGCAGTGACTCTGTGGGGGGAGGCACAGATACGCAGTATTTT. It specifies CASSDSVGGGTDTQYF.

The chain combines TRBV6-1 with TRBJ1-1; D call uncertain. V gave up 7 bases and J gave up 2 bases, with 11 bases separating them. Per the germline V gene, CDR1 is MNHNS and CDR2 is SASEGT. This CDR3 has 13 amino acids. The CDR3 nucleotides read TGTGCCAGCACCCCCGTGTTTAACACTGAAGCTTTCTTT. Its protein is CASTPVFNTEAFF.

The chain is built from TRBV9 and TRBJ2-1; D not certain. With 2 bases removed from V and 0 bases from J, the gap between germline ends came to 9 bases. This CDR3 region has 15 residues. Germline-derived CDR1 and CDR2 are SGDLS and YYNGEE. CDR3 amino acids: CASSVEAVSYNEQFF. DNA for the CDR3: TGTGCCAGCAGCGTCGAGGCAGTCTCCTACAATGAGCAGTTCTTC.

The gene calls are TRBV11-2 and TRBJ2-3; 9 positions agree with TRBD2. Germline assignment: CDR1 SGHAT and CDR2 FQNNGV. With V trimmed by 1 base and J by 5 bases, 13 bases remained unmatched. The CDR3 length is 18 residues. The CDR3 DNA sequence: TGTGCCAGCAGCTTAGTACCCCCCCTGCGGGGGGGGGTAGATACGCAGTATTTT. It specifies CASSLVPPLRGGVDTQYF.

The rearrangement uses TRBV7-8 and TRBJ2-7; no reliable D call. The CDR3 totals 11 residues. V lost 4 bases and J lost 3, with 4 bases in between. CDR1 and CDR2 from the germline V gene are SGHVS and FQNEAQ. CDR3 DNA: TGTGCCAGCAGCTCAATCTACGAGCAGTACTTC. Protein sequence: CASSSIYEQYF.

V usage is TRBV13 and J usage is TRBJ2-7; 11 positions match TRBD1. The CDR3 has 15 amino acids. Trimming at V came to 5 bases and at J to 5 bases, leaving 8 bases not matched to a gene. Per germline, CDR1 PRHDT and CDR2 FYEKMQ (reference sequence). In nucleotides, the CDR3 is TGTGCCAGCAGCCGATCGGACAGGGGGCTGAACGAGCAGTACTTC. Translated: CASSRSDRGLNEQYF.

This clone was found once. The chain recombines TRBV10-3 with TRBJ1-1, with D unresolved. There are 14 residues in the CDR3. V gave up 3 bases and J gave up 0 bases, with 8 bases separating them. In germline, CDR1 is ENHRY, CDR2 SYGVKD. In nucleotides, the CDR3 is TGTGCCATCAGTGATGGAGTTATGAACACTGAAGCTTTCTTT. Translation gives CAISDGVMNTEAFF.

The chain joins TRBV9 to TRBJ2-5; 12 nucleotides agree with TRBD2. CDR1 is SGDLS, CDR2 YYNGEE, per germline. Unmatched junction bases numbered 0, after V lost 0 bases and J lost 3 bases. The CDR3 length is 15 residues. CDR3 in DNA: TGTGCCAGCAGCGTAGGACTAGCGGGGGAAGAGACCCAGTACTTC. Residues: CASSVGLAGEETQYF. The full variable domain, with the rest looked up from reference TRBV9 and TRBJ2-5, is DSGVTQTPKHLITATGQRVTLRCSPRSGDLSVYWYQQSLDQGLQFLIQYYNGEERAKGNILERFSAQQFPDLHSELNLSSLELGDSALYFCASSVGLAGEETQYFGPGTRLLVL.

CDR3 region: CASRGGVAGEGTGELFF. As DNA, the CDR3 is TGTGCCAGCAGGGGAGGGGTCGCGGGAGAAGGGACCGGGGAGCTGTTTTTT. V and J are TRBV9 and TRBJ2-2; TRBD2 matches 7 bases. The CDR3 extends over 17 amino acids. In germline, CDR1 is SGDLS, CDR2 YYNGEE. V was clipped by 5 bases and J by 5 bases; unmatched bases: 15.

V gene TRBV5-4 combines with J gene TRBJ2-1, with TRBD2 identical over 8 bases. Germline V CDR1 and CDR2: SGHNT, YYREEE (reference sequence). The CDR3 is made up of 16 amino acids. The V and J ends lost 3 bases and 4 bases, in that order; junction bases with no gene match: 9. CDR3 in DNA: TGTGCCAGCAGCTCGTATCGGGCTAGCGGGTACAATGAGCAGTTCTTC. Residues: CASSSYRASGYNEQFF.

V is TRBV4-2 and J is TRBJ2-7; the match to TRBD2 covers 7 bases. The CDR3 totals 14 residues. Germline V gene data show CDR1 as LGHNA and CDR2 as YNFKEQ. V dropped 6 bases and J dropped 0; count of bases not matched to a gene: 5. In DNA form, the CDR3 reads TGTGCCAGCAGTGGCAGCGGGGACTCCTACGAGCAGTACTTC. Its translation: CASSGSGDSYEQYF.

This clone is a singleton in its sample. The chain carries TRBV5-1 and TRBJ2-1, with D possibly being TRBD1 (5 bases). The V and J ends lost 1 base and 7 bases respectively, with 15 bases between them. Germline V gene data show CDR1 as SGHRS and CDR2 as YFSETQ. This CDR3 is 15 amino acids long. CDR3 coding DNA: TGCGCCAGCAGCTTGTTTGTAGGGGTGGGGAATGAGCAGTTCTTC. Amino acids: CASSLFVGVGNEQFF.

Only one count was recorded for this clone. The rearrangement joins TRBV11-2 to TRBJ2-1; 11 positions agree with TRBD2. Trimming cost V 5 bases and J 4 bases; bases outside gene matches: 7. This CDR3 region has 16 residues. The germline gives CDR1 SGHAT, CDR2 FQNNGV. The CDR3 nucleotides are TGTGCCAGCAGCCCTAGACTAGCGGGGTTTTACAATGAGCAGTTCTTC. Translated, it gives CASSPRLAGFYNEQFF.

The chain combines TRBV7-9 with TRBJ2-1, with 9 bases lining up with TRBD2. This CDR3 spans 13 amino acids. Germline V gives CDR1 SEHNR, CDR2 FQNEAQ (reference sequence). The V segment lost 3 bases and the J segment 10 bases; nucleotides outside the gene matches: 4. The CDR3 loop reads CASSFLAGEEQFF. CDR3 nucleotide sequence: TGTGCCAGCAGCTTTTTAGCGGGAGAGGAGCAGTTCTTC.

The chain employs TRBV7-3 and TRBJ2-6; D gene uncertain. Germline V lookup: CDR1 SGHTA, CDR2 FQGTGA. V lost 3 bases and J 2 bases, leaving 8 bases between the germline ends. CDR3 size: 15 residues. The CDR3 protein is CASSFYTPGANVLTF. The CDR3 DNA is TGTGCCAGCAGCTTTTACACCCCTGGGGCCAACGTCCTGACTTTC.

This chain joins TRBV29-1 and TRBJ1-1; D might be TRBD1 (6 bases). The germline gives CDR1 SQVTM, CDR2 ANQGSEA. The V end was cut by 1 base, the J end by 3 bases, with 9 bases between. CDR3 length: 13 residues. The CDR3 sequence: CSVEGQEDTEAFF. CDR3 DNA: TGCAGCGTTGAAGGACAGGAGGACACTGAAGCTTTCTTT.

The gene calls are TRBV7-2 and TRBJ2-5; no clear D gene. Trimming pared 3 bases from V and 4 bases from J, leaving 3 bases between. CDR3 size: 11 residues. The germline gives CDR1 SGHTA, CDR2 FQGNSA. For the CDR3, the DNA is TGTGCCAGCAGCTTCTCAGAGACCCAGTACTTC. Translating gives CASSFSETQYF.

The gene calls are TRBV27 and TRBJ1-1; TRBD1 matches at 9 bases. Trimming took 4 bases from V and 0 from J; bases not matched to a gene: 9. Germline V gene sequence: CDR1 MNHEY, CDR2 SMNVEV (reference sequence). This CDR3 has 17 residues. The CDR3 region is CASSYPRQGVMNTEAFF. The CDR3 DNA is TGTGCCAGCAGTTACCCCAGACAGGGGGTTATGAACACTGAAGCTTTCTTT.

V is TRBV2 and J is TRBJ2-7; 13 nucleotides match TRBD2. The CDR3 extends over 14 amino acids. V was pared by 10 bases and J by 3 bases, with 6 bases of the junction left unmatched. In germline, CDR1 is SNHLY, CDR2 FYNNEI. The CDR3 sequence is CATRGTSGVYEQYF. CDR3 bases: TGTGCCACACGGGGGACTAGCGGGGTCTACGAGCAGTACTTC.

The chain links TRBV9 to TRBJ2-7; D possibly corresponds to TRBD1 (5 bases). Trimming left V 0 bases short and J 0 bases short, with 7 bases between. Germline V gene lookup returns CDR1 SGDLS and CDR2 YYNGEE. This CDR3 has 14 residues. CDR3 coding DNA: TGTGCCAGCAGCGTAGCCAGGGACTCCTACGAGCAGTACTTC. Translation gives CASSVARDSYEQYF.

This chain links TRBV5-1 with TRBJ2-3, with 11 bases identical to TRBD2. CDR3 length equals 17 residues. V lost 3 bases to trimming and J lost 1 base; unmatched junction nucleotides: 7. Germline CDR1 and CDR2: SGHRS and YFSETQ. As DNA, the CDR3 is TGCGCCAGCAGCTCCGGGACTAGCGGACCTCGCACAGATACGCAGTATTTT. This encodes CASSSGTSGPRTDTQYF.

CDR3 sequence: CASSGGGGLAGNEQFF. The CDR3 nucleotides are TGTGCCAGCAGCGGAGGGGGGGGACTAGCGGGCAATGAGCAGTTCTTC. The V call is TRBV9, the J call TRBJ2-1; 12 bases fit TRBD2. This CDR3 is 16 amino acids long. The V gene end was trimmed by 3 bases and the J gene end by 6 bases; junction bases not matched to a gene: 7. CDR1 and CDR2 from the germline V gene are SGDLS and YYNGEE.

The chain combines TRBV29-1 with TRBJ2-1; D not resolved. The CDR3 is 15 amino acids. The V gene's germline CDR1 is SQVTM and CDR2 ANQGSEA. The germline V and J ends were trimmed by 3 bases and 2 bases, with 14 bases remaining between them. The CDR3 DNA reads TGCAGCGTTGAGCTGGGTCGGAGAACCTACAATGAGCAGTTCTTC. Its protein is CSVELGRRTYNEQFF.

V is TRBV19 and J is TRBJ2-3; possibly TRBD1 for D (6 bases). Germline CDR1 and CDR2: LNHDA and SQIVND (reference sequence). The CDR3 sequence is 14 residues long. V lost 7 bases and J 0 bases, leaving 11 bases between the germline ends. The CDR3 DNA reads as TGTGCCAGTACCCCGACAGGAAGCACAGATACGCAGTATTTT. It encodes CASTPTGSTDTQYF.